These T cell receptor beta chains were read from a single sample in a study of regulatory T cells in long-lasting Graves disease. TCRdb used MiXCR to reprocess the multiplex PCR reads, holding one entry per CDR3 protein. The sample includes about 460,000 distinct CDR3 sequences, 22% seen only once; the top ten take over 10%. Here the sequenced sample was peripheral blood mononuclear cells (PBMCs), taken when the disease was refractory, from a patient treated with antithyroid drugs. Source of these receptors: a female donor with Graves disease. CDR3s leave out the opening cysteine and the closing phenylalanine or tryptophan. Where a row states a size, it is once, few, many or the class of an expanded clone; other rows omit it.

TRBJ2-2,TRBV7-3,.,ASSLGDVGELF
TRBJ2-4,TRBV5-1,.,ASSLYGTEEGNIQY
TRBJ1-2,TRBV7-2,many,ASSLEGRDYGYT
TRBJ1-1,TRBV12-3/TRBV12-4,many,ASSRTGGGGEAF
TRBJ1-2,TRBV19,.,ASQATGGYT
TRBJ2-5,TRBV6-2/TRBV6-3,few,ASSPTSGVQETQY
TRBJ1-1,TRBV12-3/TRBV12-4,many,ASSWSRTVAEAF
TRBJ2-7,TRBV10-3,few,AISESIRDSPYEQY
TRBJ2-2,TRBV20-1,.,SALAGMNTGELF
TRBJ2-7,TRBV6-5,few,ASSYTSHRWQY
TRBJ2-5,TRBV6-9,.,ASSSKRESPQETQY
TRBJ1-1,TRBV12-3/TRBV12-4,many,ASSSRENTEAF
TRBJ1-2,TRBV19,few,ASSITGLTNYGYT
TRBJ2-7,TRBV19,.,ASSPTSGFYEQY
TRBJ2-6,TRBV4-1,few,ASSQVDSSGANVLT
TRBJ1-3,TRBV9,.,ASSPRGLSQGNTIY
TRBJ1-1,TRBV29-1,.,SVGQGARDTEAF
TRBJ1-1,TRBV6-9,many,ASSYRDITTEAF
TRBJ1-6,TRBV9,.,ASSVAGSDSPLH
TRBJ1-1,TRBV2,many,ASSEMGSMNTEAF
TRBJ1-2,TRBV29-1,many,SVEAGEANYGYT
TRBJ2-2,TRBV10-3,few,ATTQEVGTGELF
TRBJ1-2,TRBV11-2,many,ASSLGQQHNYGYT
TRBJ2-7,TRBV6-1,few,ASSSGTSGGRLYEQY
TRBJ2-5,TRBV3-1,.,ASSQGVGRETQY
TRBJ2-5,TRBV28,many,ASNSPGPLETQY
TRBJ2-1,TRBV28,.,ASSHQGGSSLYNEQF
TRBJ2-7,TRBV7-9,.,ASSFISGTGYYEQY